One TCR beta chain is described in this entry. What it binds is unknown. Stated treatment: oral pan-JAK inhibitor, 5-10 mg twice daily. Obtained from alopecia areata patients were lesional scalp punch biopsies along with peripheral blood. V lost 0 bases, J lost 1 base, and 11 bases stayed unmatched. The CDR3 sequence is 18 residues long. Germline CDR1 and CDR2: SGHRS and YFSETQ. This sample was taken from a study of CD8+ T cells in alopecia areata. Study-wide results and limits: Scalp clonality and expanded CD8+ clones among the top 100 fell significantly with tofacitinib. Scalp lesions, especially in alopecia totalis/universalis, had higher clonality than normal scalp.

Once RNA had been extracted, it was reverse transcribed into cDNA to act as the sequencing template. The protocol was immunoSEQ multiplex PCR, while the TCRdb copy is restricted to in-frame clones and leaves out a portion. This sample yields over 80,000 clones, of which around 44% are seen a single time; 18% belongs to the top ten. This clonotype was obtained from a human donor with alopecia areata. The sequences come from CD8+ T cells sorted from blood, collected at week 24, from a patient treated with tofacitinib. This chain links TRBV5-1 with TRBJ1-1; TRBD1 matches at 8 bases. In nucleotides, the CDR3 is TGCGCCAGCAGCTTGGCCAAAGGCAGGGGGCTTGGGAACACTGAAGCTTTCTTT. This sequence encodes CASSLAKGRGLGNTEAFF.